Listed below are T cell receptor beta chains from one sample, sequenced in a study of blood T cell repertoires in COVID-19. Assay used: immunoSEQ multiplex PCR; TCRdb lists only in-frame clones, some missing. The sample has around 200,000 clones; about 83% are singletons. Sequenced input: peripheral blood. The receptors stem from a woman between 40 and 55 years old with active or convalescent COVID-19. Each CDR3 is given with its conserved first and last residue. The D gene is left open where the match is weak. Only some rows state a clone size, as once, few, many or a class for expanded clones.

j_call d_call v_call clone_size cdr3_aa cdr3_nt
TRBJ2-1 NA TRBV9 NA CASSVEQGGNEQFF TGTGCCAGCAGCGTAGAACAGGGAGGGAATGAGCAGTTCTTC
TRBJ2-7 NA TRBV28 NA CASSFQSYEQYF TGTGCCAGCAGTTTCCAATCCTACGAGCAGTACTTC
TRBJ1-2 TRBD1 TRBV2 NA CASGGTAINYGYTF TGTGCCAGCGGCGGGACAGCGATTAACTATGGCTACACCTTC
TRBJ2-6 TRBD1 TRBV2 NA CASRDRGPFNSGANVLTF TGTGCCAGCAGGGACAGGGGACCTTTCAACTCTGGGGCCAACGTCCTGACTTTC
TRBJ1-2 TRBD1 TRBV19 NA CASSTGTGVGYTF TGTGCCAGTAGTACGGGGACAGGGGTCGGCTACACCTTC
TRBJ1-2 NA TRBV7-9 few CASSLVGREDYGYTF TGTGCCAGCAGCTTAGTAGGCAGGGAAGACTATGGCTACACCTTC
TRBJ2-5 TRBD2 TRBV5-1 NA CASSLESGMGKTQYF TGCGCCAGCAGCTTGGAGAGCGGGATGGGGAAGACCCAGTACTTC
TRBJ1-2 NA TRBV19 NA CASSIDSGGVYGYTF TGTGCCAGTAGTATAGATAGTGGAGGCGTCTATGGCTACACCTTC
TRBJ2-4 NA TRBV28 NA CASSLVDSPRVKNIQYF TGTGCCAGCAGTTTAGTCGACAGCCCTAGGGTCAAAAACATTCAGTACTTC
TRBJ1-2 NA TRBV5-1 NA CASSLEAVNYGYTF TGCGCCAGCAGCTTGGAGGCGGTTAACTATGGCTACACCTTC
TRBJ1-5 TRBD1 TRBV19 NA CASSRGDRGKLGGQPQHF TGTGCCAGTAGCCGAGGAGACAGGGGGAAGTTAGGAGGTCAGCCCCAGCATTTT
TRBJ1-4 NA TRBV19 NA CASSSTRLGRNEKLFF TGTGCCAGTAGTTCCACACGGCTAGGTCGAAATGAAAAACTGTTTTTT
TRBJ1-1 NA TRBV12-5 NA CASGLVLGRGWGDTEAFF TGTGCTAGTGGTTTGGTACTCGGGAGGGGCTGGGGAGACACTGAAGCTTTCTTT
TRBJ2-2 TRBD2 TRBV27 once CASSFLAGGSTGELFF TGTGCCAGCAGTTTCCTAGCGGGGGGGAGCACCGGGGAGCTGTTTTTT
TRBJ1-2 NA TRBV19 NA CASRGLGAGYTF TGTGCCAGTAGGGGATTGGGGGCTGGCTACACCTTC
TRBJ2-3 TRBD2 TRBV19 NA CASSSGLAGGYTDTQYF TGTGCCAGTAGTTCGGGACTAGCGGGGGGCTACACAGATACGCAGTATTTT
TRBJ1-5 TRBD1 TRBV28 NA CASTSNRGRWGPQHF TGTGCCAGCACCTCCAACAGGGGCCGCTGGGGTCCCCAGCATTTT
TRBJ1-6 TRBD1 TRBV5-4 NA CASSLPGGPTSPLHF TGTGCCAGCAGCTTGCCAGGGGGTCCAACTTCACCCCTCCACTTT
TRBJ2-1 NA TRBV27 NA CASSSGFSNNEQFF TGTGCCAGCAGTTCAGGGTTTTCCAACAATGAGCAGTTCTTC
TRBJ2-1 NA TRBV18 NA CASSPPLSSYNEQFF TGTGCCAGCTCACCTCCCCTTAGCTCCTACAATGAGCAGTTCTTC
TRBJ1-2 TRBD1 TRBV24-1 NA CATSGLGQGPNYGYTF TGTGCCACCAGTGGGCTGGGACAGGGCCCCAACTATGGCTACACCTTC
TRBJ2-3 TRBD1 TRBV3-1/TRBV3-2 medium-sized CASSPGTGGETHTQYF TGTGCCAGCAGCCCGGGGACAGGGGGCGAGACACATACGCAGTATTTT
TRBJ2-7 TRBD1 TRBV2 few CARLRQGAIYEQYF TGTGCCAGATTGAGACAGGGGGCTATCTACGAGCAGTACTTC
TRBJ2-2 NA TRBV28 NA CASNFLGNTGELFF TGTGCCAGCAATTTCCTCGGGAACACCGGGGAGCTGTTTTTT
TRBJ1-4 TRBD1 TRBV5-1 NA CASSLATGSQEKLFF TGCGCCAGCAGCTTGGCGACAGGGTCTCAGGAAAAACTGTTTTTT
TRBJ2-7 NA TRBV3-1/TRBV3-2 once CASSLKYEQYF TGTGCCAGCAGCCTAAAATACGAGCAGTACTTC
TRBJ2-5 TRBD2 TRBV18 NA CASSPTASGEGETQYF TGTGCCAGCTCACCAACGGCTAGCGGAGAAGGGGAGACCCAGTACTTC
TRBJ2-3 TRBD2 TRBV19 NA CASSVGLAGGGDTQYF TGTGCCAGTAGTGTCGGACTAGCGGGAGGAGGGGATACGCAGTATTTT
TRBJ1-5 NA TRBV10-3 NA CAITGGGDQPQHF TGTGCCATCACCGGGGGAGGGGACCAGCCCCAGCATTTT
TRBJ1-2 NA TRBV19 NA CASSPGVWGYTF TGTGCCAGTAGTCCGGGGGTTTGGGGCTACACCTTC
TRBJ2-1 NA TRBV2 NA CASSAGDNEQFF TGTGCCAGCAGTGCGGGGGACAATGAGCAGTTCTTC
TRBJ1-2 NA TRBV19 NA CASSFPRTGYTF TGTGCCAGTAGTTTCCCAAGGACAGGCTACACCTTC
TRBJ2-3 TRBD1 TRBV30 NA CAWSHGQGGLADTQYF TGTGCCTGGAGCCACGGACAGGGCGGTCTGGCAGATACGCAGTATTTT
TRBJ1-1 NA TRBV6-4 NA CASSGGGEAFF TGTGCCAGCAGTGGGGGAGGTGAAGCTTTCTTT
TRBJ1-4 TRBD1 TRBV3-1/TRBV3-2 NA CASSHAGTGVNEKLFF TGTGCCAGCAGCCACGCCGGGACAGGGGTTAATGAAAAACTGTTTTTT
TRBJ1-2 NA TRBV14 NA CASSLLPSASGDGYTF TGTGCCAGCAGCCTGCTCCCCTCGGCCTCCGGGGATGGCTACACCTTC
TRBJ1-3 NA TRBV9 NA CASSVRNGVGGNTIYF TGTGCCAGCAGCGTTAGGAACGGGGTCGGCGGAAACACCATATATTTT
TRBJ1-2 TRBD1 TRBV10-1 once CASSDRTGGGYTF TGCGCCAGCAGTGACAGGACAGGGGGAGGCTACACCTTC
TRBJ2-2 NA TRBV14 NA CASSPGDPGELFF TGTGCCAGCAGCCCAGGGGACCCCGGGGAGCTGTTTTTT
TRBJ2-2 NA TRBV5-4 NA CASSLYTGSTGELFF TGTGCCAGCAGCTTGTATACGGGGAGCACCGGGGAGCTGTTTTTT
TRBJ1-4 TRBD1 TRBV3-1/TRBV3-2 NA CASSPTTGFSEKLFF TGTGCCAGCAGCCCCACGACAGGGTTTAGTGAAAAACTGTTTTTT
TRBJ1-5 NA TRBV7-2 NA CASSETASQPQHF TGTGCCAGCAGCGAGACAGCGTCGCAGCCCCAGCATTTT
TRBJ1-4 NA TRBV28 NA CASSSGGSNNEKLFF TGTGCCAGCAGTTCAGGTGGAAGCAATAATGAAAAACTGTTTTTT
TRBJ2-4 NA TRBV28 few CASSLGREHIQYF TGTGCCAGCAGTTTAGGGCGGGAACACATTCAGTACTTC
TRBJ2-7 NA TRBV6-5 NA CASSYSNEQYF TGTGCCAGCAGTTACTCTAACGAGCAGTACTTC
TRBJ2-7 TRBD1 TRBV7-2 NA CASREMGQGLYEQYF TGTGCCAGCAGAGAGATGGGACAGGGGTTATACGAGCAGTACTTC
TRBJ1-5 NA TRBV30 NA CAWSITADSNQPQHF TGTGCCTGGAGTATAACAGCGGATAGCAATCAGCCCCAGCATTTT
TRBJ2-1 TRBD2 TRBV18 NA CASSPPGLSYNEQFF TGTGCCAGCTCACCCCCGGGACTATCCTACAATGAGCAGTTCTTC
TRBJ1-2 NA TRBV29-1 NA CSVEEEVWTF TGCAGCGTTGAAGAAGAGGTATGGACCTTC
TRBJ1-6 TRBD1 TRBV15 NA CATSRRRQGLNSPLHF TGTGCCACCAGCAGACGTAGACAGGGATTGAATTCACCCCTCCACTTT